This T cell receptor beta chain emerged from a study of T cell repertoires in aging, cancer and after chemotherapy. Overall study findings and caveats: Median generation probability rose over the chemotherapy interval in each cancer cohort, suggesting rebound thymic output.

Multiplex touch-down PCR with TRB-A/B primers amplified rearranged V-D-J TRB sequences. TCRdb analysed the multiplex PCR reads with MiXCR anew, one entry per CDR3 protein. This sample carries about 2,900 distinct CDR3 sequences, approximately 25% of them seen once, and the ten largest clones take less than 9%. Amplification of TCR beta used genomic DNA extracted from peripheral blood. Unmatched junction bases numbered 4, after V lost 3 bases and J lost 15 bases. The CDR3 runs to 11 residues. In germline, CDR1 is SQVTM, CDR2 ANQGSEA. This clonotype is large (0.1 to 1%) by share. The antigen remains undetermined.

The V and J genes are TRBV29-1 and TRBJ2-1; 11 bases match TRBD2. Sample: blood. This receptor was obtained from a human donor with a solid tumor. This CDR3 is CSVDSGRAPFF. The CDR3 nucleotides are TGCAGCGTTGATAGCGGGAGGGCCCCGTTCTTC.